This T cell receptor beta chain was recorded in a study of blood T cells in healthy people across ages. It was with a sample-barcoded 5' primer and a J-beta primer mix that a second PCR of about 6 to 12 cycles was run. A template-switch adaptor containing 12 random nucleotides labeled each cDNA molecule. TCRdb redid the calling of the 5' RACE reads with MiXCR, one entry per CDR3 protein. This sample has about a million distinct CDR3 sequences; around two fifths occur once, and the top ten carry around 13%. The sample providers were healthy Caucasian people from Russia, aged about 6 to 90. CDR3 length: 13 residues. Trimming cost V 8 bases and J 5 bases, with 15 bases left between them. Study results and limitations: Versus aged donors, long-lived donors had higher diversity and more naive CD4+ cells. The study regarded diversity estimates from one million T cells as underestimates.

This clonotype was observed once. Its specificity is unknown. V is TRBV12-3 or TRBV12-4 and J is TRBJ2-5; D not certain. The sequenced sample consisted of blood. The origin of this receptor is a man between 18 and 29 years old in good health. This chain's CDR3 is CASSHLRSETQYF. The CDR3 nucleotides are TGTGCCAGCTCTCACCTCAGGTCGGAGACCCAGTACTTC.